Listed here are 23 T cell receptor beta chains from one sample, sequenced in a study of T cell responses to AZD1222 COVID-19 vaccine. Only in-frame clones appear in the TCRdb table, and some are missing; sequencing was by immunoSEQ multiplex PCR. Here the sample spans some 98,000 clones, around nine tenths being singletons. Specimen: peripheral blood, collected on day 0 of AZD1222 vaccination. Source of these receptors: an adult in good health.

V usage is TRBV7-9 and J usage is TRBJ2-5, with 15 bases fitting TRBD2. Germline loops: CDR1 SEHNR, CDR2 FQNEAQ (reference sequence). This CDR3 is 18 amino acids long. Trimming cost V 4 bases and J 1 base; bases outside gene matches: 7. CDR3 DNA sequence: TGTGCCAGCAGCTACGGACTAGCGGGGGGGGCTACCCAAGAGACCCAGTACTTC. Translated, it gives CASSYGLAGGATQETQYF.

The genes are TRBV28 and TRBJ2-1, with 10 nucleotides matching TRBD2. In germline, CDR1 is MDHEN, CDR2 SYDVKM. V lost 5 bases, J lost 7 bases, and 2 bases stayed unmatched. The CDR3 runs 13 residues. In DNA form, the CDR3 reads TGTGCCAGCAGTCTAGCGGGGGTGAATGAGCAGTTCTTC. It yields the protein CASSLAGVNEQFF.

The chain employs TRBV12-3 or TRBV12-4 and TRBJ2-7; 10 nucleotides align to TRBD1. The junction had 3 bases not matched to a gene; V was cut back by 6 bases and J by 4 bases. The CDR3 consists of 13 residues. CDR3 amino acids: CASRRQGAYEQYF. The CDR3 nucleotides read TGTGCCAGCAGGAGACAGGGGGCTTACGAGCAGTACTTC.

This clone was found once. The chain carries TRBV19 and TRBJ2-7; TRBD1 matches 7 bases. Germline V gene lookup returns CDR1 LNHDA and CDR2 SQIVND (reference sequence). Trimming at V came to 3 bases and at J to 3 bases, leaving 5 bases not matched to a gene. CDR3 length equals 14 residues. CDR3 protein: CASSMGQRGYEQYF. The CDR3 coding sequence is TGTGCCAGTAGTATGGGACAGCGTGGCTACGAGCAGTACTTC.

The chain combines TRBV7-3 with TRBJ2-2, with D perhaps matching TRBD1 or TRBD2 (6 bases each). V dropped 0 bases and J dropped 5 bases, with 10 bases sitting between them. The CDR3 runs to 15 residues. Germline CDR1 SGHTA, CDR2 FQGTGA. CDR3 region: CASSLTGGGTGELFF. DNA for the CDR3: TGTGCCAGCAGCTTAACGGGGGGCGGAACCGGGGAGCTGTTTTTT.

This sequence joins TRBV5-1 and TRBJ1-1; D is uncertain. In germline, CDR1 is SGHRS, CDR2 YFSETQ. Trimming shortened V by 4 bases and J by 2 bases, and 6 bases separated the two germline ends. CDR3 length equals 12 residues. The CDR3 coding sequence is TGCGCCAGCAGCCTAGATAACACTGAAGCTTTCTTT. This encodes CASSLDNTEAFF.

The chain recombines TRBV6-5 with TRBJ2-7, with 10 bases lining up with TRBD1. CDR1 is MNHEY and CDR2 is SVGAGI in the germline V gene. The ends lost 5 bases at V and 1 base at J; junction bases unmatched: 5. CDR3 length: 15 residues. CDR3 sequence reads: CASSPGQGISYEQYF. The DNA of the CDR3 is TGTGCCAGCAGTCCGGGACAGGGGATTTCCTACGAGCAGTACTTC.

The chain employs TRBV5-4 and TRBJ2-2, with D possibly being TRBD1 (5 bases). The CDR3 covers 15 residues. CDR1 SGHNT and CDR2 YYREEE come from the germline V gene (reference sequence). V lost 5 bases and J lost 2, with 13 bases in between. The CDR3 sequence is CASSHQGVNTGELFF. DNA for the CDR3: TGTGCCAGCAGTCACCAAGGGGTTAACACCGGGGAGCTGTTTTTT.

The rearrangement uses TRBV12-3 or TRBV12-4 and TRBJ1-2; TRBD1 matches 10 bases. The CDR3 sequence is 13 residues long. J lost 6 bases, V lost 5 bases, and 3 bases had no gene match. In nucleotides, the CDR3 is TGTGCCAGCAGTACCGGGACAGGGGATGGCTACACCTTC. Translating gives CASSTGTGDGYTF.

The chain links TRBV20-1 to TRBJ1-2; possibly TRBD1 for D (6 bases). Germline loops: CDR1 DFQATT, CDR2 SNEGSKA (reference sequence). The length of the CDR3 is 14 residues. V lost 3 bases to trimming and J lost 2 bases, with 13 bases between them. The CDR3 nucleotides are TGCAGTGCTAGTTGGGACACTGAAAACTATGGCTACACCTTC. Protein sequence: CSASWDTENYGYTF.

This clone was picked up a small number of times. The gene calls are TRBV28 and TRBJ1-1; D unclear. V was trimmed by 8 bases and J by 5 bases, leaving 18 bases between them. Germline V gene lookup returns CDR1 MDHEN and CDR2 SYDVKM. The CDR3 contains 14 residues. The CDR3 region is CASGTTRTLTEAFF. The CDR3 DNA sequence: TGTGCCAGCGGTACGACGAGGACCCTAACTGAAGCTTTCTTT.

This CDR3 reads CSVDGKGGNEQFF. DNA for the CDR3: TGCAGCGTTGATGGGAAGGGGGGGAATGAGCAGTTCTTC. The chain has TRBV29-1 and TRBJ2-1, with D perhaps TRBD2 (7 bases). Deletions cut 3 bases from V and 7 bases from J, with 13 bases between. CDR1 and CDR2 (germline): SQVTM, ANQGSEA. The CDR3 is made up of 13 amino acids.

This chain connects TRBV9 to TRBJ1-6; a possible D gene is TRBD1 (5 bases). The CDR3 is made up of 15 amino acids. V was cut by 3 bases and J by 5 bases, with 12 bases left in between. Germline V gives CDR1 SGDLS, CDR2 YYNGEE. The CDR3 nucleotides are TGTGCCAGCAGCGAGGACGGGACCCATAATTCACCCCTCCACTTT. Translating it yields CASSEDGTHNSPLHF.

The chain couples TRBV9 to TRBJ2-3; D is possibly TRBD2 (5 bases). The V end lost 0 bases, the J end lost 1 base, and 12 bases lay between the germline ends. CDR1 and CDR2 (germline): SGDLS, YYNGEE. The CDR3 is made up of 16 amino acids. The CDR3 is CASSVVEAVRTDTQYF. Here the CDR3 DNA reads TGTGCCAGCAGCGTAGTGGAGGCGGTTCGCACAGATACGCAGTATTTT.

The chain recombines TRBV6-2 or TRBV6-3 with TRBJ2-1; 9 positions agree with TRBD2. Germline V CDR1 and CDR2: MNHEY, SVGEGT. The CDR3 covers 16 residues. The trim removed 4 bases at V and 3 bases at J, leaving 7 bases unmatched. This CDR3 reads CASSLVSGGLYNEQFF. The CDR3 nucleotides are TGTGCCAGCAGTTTAGTTAGCGGGGGACTCTACAATGAGCAGTTCTTC.

The chain combines TRBV4-1 with TRBJ1-5; weak D call: TRBD1 (5 bases). Trimming removed 4 bases from V and 7 bases from J, with 17 bases in between. Germline CDR1 and CDR2: MGHRA and YSYEKL. The CDR3 is 15 residues long. The chain's CDR3 is CASSPGAGYQQPQHF. The CDR3 region has the DNA TGCGCCAGCAGCCCCGGGGCGGGTTATCAACAGCCCCAGCATTTT.

The V gene is TRBV4-2, the J gene TRBJ2-3; D gene unclear. The CDR3 runs 14 residues. V was clipped by 0 bases and J by 3 bases, with 7 bases between them. CDR1 and CDR2 (germline): LGHNA, YNFKEQ. CDR3 amino acids: CASSQEYATDTQYF. CDR3 coding DNA: TGTGCCAGCAGCCAAGAATACGCGACAGATACGCAGTATTTT.

The rearrangement joins TRBV4-2 to TRBJ2-3; D is unclear. This CDR3 comprises 15 residues. In germline, CDR1 is LGHNA, CDR2 YNFKEQ. V dropped 4 bases and J dropped 2 bases, with 13 bases sitting between them. Here the CDR3 reads CASSPQQASTDTQYF. CDR3 in DNA: TGTGCCAGCAGCCCGCAGCAGGCGTCCACAGATACGCAGTATTTT.

This chain links TRBV5-6 with TRBJ2-1; 9 bases are shared with TRBD2. V dropped 1 base and J dropped 12; count of bases not matched to a gene: 17. CDR1 and CDR2 (germline): SGHDT, YYEEEE. The CDR3 sequence is 17 residues long. The chain's CDR3 is CASSLWGRLAVQMGQFF. Here the CDR3 DNA reads TGTGCCAGCAGCTTGTGGGGCCGACTAGCGGTTCAGATGGGGCAGTTCTTC.

This sequence joins TRBV30 and TRBJ1-3, with 10 positions matching TRBD1. V trimming: 7 bases; J trimming: 0 bases; junction bases outside the gene matches: 9. Germline-derived CDR1 and CDR2 are GTSNPN and SVGIG (reference sequence). This CDR3 spans 16 amino acids. CDR3 sequence reads: CASSRDRGRSGNTIYF. CDR3 DNA sequence: TGTGCCTCGTCCCGGGACAGGGGCCGCTCTGGAAACACCATATATTTT.

This chain connects TRBV6-5 to TRBJ2-1; possible D gene TRBD2, 5 bases. In germline, CDR1 is MNHEY, CDR2 SVGAGI. The ends were cut back, 7 bases at V and 4 bases at J, with 14 bases in the middle. This CDR3 comprises 14 residues. Written as DNA, the CDR3 is TGTGCCAGCACCCCACGGGGTGGATACAATGAGCAGTTCTTC. Its translation is CASTPRGGYNEQFF.

This chain joins TRBV4-2 and TRBJ2-1, with 13 positions matching TRBD2. The length of the CDR3 is 19 residues. V lost 1 base to trimming and J lost 1 base; unmatched junction nucleotides: 7. Germline CDR1 reads LGHNA; CDR2 reads YNFKEQ. Written as DNA, the CDR3 is TGTGCCAGCAGCCAAGTTACTAGCGGGGGGGCCTCGTCCTACAATGAGCAGTTCTTC. Its protein product is CASSQVTSGGASSYNEQFF.

The chain recombines TRBV9 with TRBJ1-4; D remains ambiguous. Germline V lookup: CDR1 SGDLS, CDR2 YYNGEE. CDR3 length equals 14 residues. Trimming removed 4 bases from V and 8 bases from J, with 15 bases in between. The CDR3 protein is CASSLFGSGEKLFF. DNA for the CDR3: TGTGCCAGCAGCCTCTTTGGCTCTGGGGAAAAACTGTTTTTT.